This T cell receptor (beta chain) was documented in a study of cytomegalovirus exposure and HLA in healthy donors. Study-wide context: The approximately 110 validation repertoires, a later analysis reported, used the same platform as the 550 to 800 first-cohort repertoires. Points from the study as a whole: Rare TCR sequences predominated, though certain public TCRs were found in many donors. In vitro testing confirmed a few CMV-associated chains as specific for CMV antigens.

Sequencing was performed with immunoSEQ multiplex PCR; in TCRdb, only in-frame clones are kept and a portion is missing. The sample has some 60,000 clones, just under 95% seen once; the top ten hold 4.4%. Trimming cost V 0 bases and J 4 bases; bases outside gene matches: 12. The CDR3 totals 18 residues. Germline V lookup: CDR1 SGDLS, CDR2 YYNGEE. This clone was detected only a few times. The antigen remains undetermined. The gene calls are TRBV9 and TRBJ2-7; the match to TRBD2 covers 11 bases. Sequences were obtained from PBMCs. The receptor was derived from a man between 18 and 29 years old in good health and CMV-seropositive. CDR3 sequence (DNA): TGTGCCAGCAGCGTAGATCCCGCGTCTAGCGGGAGGTTATACGAGCAGTACTTC. It codes for CASSVDPASSGRLYEQYF.